This record looks at one T cell receptor beta chain sequence and its context. This sample is part of a study of cytomegalovirus exposure and HLA in healthy donors. The PCR contained 60 Vbeta and 13 Jbeta primers. The data were produced by immunoSEQ multiplex PCR, yet TCRdb's version contains in-frame clones alone and is incomplete. The listing contains 80,000 to 100,000 clones. CDR1 is SGDLS and CDR2 is YYNGEE in the germline V gene. CDR3 length: 14 amino acids. Trimming removed 4 bases at V and 1 base at J, with 11 bases between. This sequence joins TRBV9 and TRBJ1-1; D not certain. The sequence derives from a woman aged 30 to 39 in good health and CMV-seronegative. Input material: PBMCs. The CDR3 DNA reads as TGTGCCAGCAGCCCCCTCCGCGGGAACACTGAAGCTTTCTTT. Protein product: CASSPLRGNTEAFF.